Below, 2 T cell receptor beta chains from the same sample are listed, as sequenced in a study of T-cell reconstitution after alpha-beta-depleted transplantation in children. For TCRbeta, the library was prepared with unique molecular identifiers. TCRdb passed the PCR reads through MiXCR, listing each CDR3 protein once. This table has about 980,000 distinct CDR3 sequences, roughly 29% appearing once. Sample: PBMCs, mostly from graft donor cells, taken 360 days after TCRalphabeta/CD19-depleted stem cell transplant. All receptors derive from a boy younger than two who had a stem cell transplant for SCID, so the T cells may come from the graft donor.

The CDR3 DNA reads TGCGCCAGCAGCCTGGGACAGGGAGACTACACCATATATTTT. Its translation is CASSLGQGDYTIYF. The J gene is TRBJ1-3, the V gene TRBV5-1; 9 bases map to TRBD1. There are 14 residues in the CDR3. Germline V lookup: CDR1 SGHRS, CDR2 YFSETQ. V lost 4 bases to trimming and J lost 8 bases; unmatched junction nucleotides: 7.

Details on this clonotype: Germline is not matched at one junction end, which may reflect a read error. The chain couples TRBV20-1 to TRBJ1-4; D is unresolved. This CDR3 spans 13 amino acids. Per the germline V gene, CDR1 is DFQATT and CDR2 is SNEGSKA (reference sequence). The chain's CDR3 is CSGRDGINEKLFF. The CDR3 nucleotides read TGCAGTGGTAGAGATGGGATCAATGAAAAACTGTTTTTT.